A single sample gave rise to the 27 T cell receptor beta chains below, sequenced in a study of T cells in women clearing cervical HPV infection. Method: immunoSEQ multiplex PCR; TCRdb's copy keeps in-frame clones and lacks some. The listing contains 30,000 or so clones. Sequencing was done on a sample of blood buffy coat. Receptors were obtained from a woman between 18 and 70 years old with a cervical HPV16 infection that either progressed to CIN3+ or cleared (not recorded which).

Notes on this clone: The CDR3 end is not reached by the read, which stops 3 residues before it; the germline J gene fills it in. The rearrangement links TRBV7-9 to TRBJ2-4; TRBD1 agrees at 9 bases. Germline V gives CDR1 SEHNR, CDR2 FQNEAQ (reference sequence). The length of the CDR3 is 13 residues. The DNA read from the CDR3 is TGTGCCAGCAGCGGGGACAGGGTCTCTGGT. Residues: CASSGDRVSG. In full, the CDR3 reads CASSGDRVSGQYF.

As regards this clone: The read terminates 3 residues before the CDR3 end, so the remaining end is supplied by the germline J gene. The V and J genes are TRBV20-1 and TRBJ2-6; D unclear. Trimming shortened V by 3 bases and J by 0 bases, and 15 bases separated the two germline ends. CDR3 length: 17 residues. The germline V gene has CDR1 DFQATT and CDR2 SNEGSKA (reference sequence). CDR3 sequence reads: CSASGYDLDSGANVLTF. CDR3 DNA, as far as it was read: TGCAGTGCTAGTGGGTATGACCTAGACTCTGGGGCCAACGTC.

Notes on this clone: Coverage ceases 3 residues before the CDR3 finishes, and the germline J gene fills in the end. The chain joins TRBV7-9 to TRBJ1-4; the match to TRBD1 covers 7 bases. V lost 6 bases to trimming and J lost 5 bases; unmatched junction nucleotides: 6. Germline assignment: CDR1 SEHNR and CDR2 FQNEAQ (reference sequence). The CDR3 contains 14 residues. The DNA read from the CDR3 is TGTGCCAGCAGTGTGACAGGGCTCAATGAAAAA. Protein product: CASSVTGLNEK. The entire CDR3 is CASSVTGLNEKLFF.

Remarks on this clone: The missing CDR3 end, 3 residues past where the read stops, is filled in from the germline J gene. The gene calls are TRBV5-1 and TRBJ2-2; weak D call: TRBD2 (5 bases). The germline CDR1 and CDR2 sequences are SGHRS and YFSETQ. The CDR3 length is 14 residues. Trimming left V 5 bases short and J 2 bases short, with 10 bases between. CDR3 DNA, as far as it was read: TGCGCCAGCAGGGACTCTGGAAACACCGGGGAG. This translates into CASRDSGNTGE. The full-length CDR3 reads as CASRDSGNTGELFF.

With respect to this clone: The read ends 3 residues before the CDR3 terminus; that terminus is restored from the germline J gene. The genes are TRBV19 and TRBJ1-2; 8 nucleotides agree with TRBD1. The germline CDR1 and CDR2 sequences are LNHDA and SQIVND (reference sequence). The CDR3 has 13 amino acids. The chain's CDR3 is CASSTQTGVHYTF. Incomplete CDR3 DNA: TGTGCCAGTAGTACCCAGACAGGGGTACAC.

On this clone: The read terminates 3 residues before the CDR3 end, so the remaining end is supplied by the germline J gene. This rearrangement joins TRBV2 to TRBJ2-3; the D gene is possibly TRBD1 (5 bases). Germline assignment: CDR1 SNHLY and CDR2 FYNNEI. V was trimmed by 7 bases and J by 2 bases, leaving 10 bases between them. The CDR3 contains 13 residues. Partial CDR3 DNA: TGTGCCAGCACTCAGGGTGCCACAGATACG. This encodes CASTQGATDT. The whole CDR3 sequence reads CASTQGATDTQYF.

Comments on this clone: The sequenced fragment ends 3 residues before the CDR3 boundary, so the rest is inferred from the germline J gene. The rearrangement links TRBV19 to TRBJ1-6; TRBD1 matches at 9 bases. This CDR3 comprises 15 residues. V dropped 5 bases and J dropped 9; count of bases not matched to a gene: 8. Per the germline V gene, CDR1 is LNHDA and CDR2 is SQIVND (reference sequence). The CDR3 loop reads CASSPPGQGGSPLHF. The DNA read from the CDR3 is TGTGCCAGTAGTCCCCCGGGACAGGGCGGTTCACCC. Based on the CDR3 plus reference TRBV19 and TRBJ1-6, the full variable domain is DGGITQSPKYLFRKEGQNVTLSCEQNLNHDAMYWYRQDPGQGLRLIYYSQIVNDFQKGDIAEGYSVSREKKESFPLTVTSAQKNPTAFYLCASSPPGQGGSPLHFGNGTRLTVT.

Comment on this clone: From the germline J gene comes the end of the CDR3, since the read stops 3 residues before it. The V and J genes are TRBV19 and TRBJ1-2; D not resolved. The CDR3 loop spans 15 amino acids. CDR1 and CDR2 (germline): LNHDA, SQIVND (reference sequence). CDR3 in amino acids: CASSILLASSGTYTF. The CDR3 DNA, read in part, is TGTGCCAGTAGTATACTTCTAGCCTCGTCGGGTACC.

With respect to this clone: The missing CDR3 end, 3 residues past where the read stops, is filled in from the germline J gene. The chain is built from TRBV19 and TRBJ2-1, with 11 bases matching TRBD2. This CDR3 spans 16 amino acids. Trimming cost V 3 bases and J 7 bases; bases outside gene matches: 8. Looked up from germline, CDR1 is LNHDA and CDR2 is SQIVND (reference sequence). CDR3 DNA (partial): TGTGCCAGTAGTATGGGGGCTAGCGGGAGGTTAAATGAG. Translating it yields CASSMGASGRLNE. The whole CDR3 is CASSMGASGRLNEQFF.

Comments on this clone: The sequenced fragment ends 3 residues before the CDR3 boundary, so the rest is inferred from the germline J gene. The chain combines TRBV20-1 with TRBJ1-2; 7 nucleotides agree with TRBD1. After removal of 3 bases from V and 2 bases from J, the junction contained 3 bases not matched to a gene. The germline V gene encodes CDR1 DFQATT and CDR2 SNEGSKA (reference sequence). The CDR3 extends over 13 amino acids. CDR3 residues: CSASAGQNYGYTF. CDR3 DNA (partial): TGCAGTGCTAGCGCGGGACAGAACTATGGC.

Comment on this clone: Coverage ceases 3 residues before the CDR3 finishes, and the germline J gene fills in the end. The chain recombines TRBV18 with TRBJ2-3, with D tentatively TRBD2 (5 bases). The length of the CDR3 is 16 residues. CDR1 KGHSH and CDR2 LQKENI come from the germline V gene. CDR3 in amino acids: CASSPRAIPVGETQYF. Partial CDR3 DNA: TGTGCCAGCTCCCCTCGGGCTATCCCGGTCGGGGAGACG.

The DNA read from the CDR3 is TGCGCCAGCAGCTCTGGTCCGGGACAAGGGACAGATACG. Translating it yields CASSSGPGQGTDT. The full CDR3 is CASSSGPGQGTDTQYF. V usage is TRBV5-1 and J usage is TRBJ2-3; D possibly corresponds to TRBD1 (6 bases). The read ends 3 residues early relative to the CDR3; the germline J gene fills the gap. CDR1 is SGHRS and CDR2 is YFSETQ in the germline V gene. The germline V and J ends were trimmed by 3 bases and 3 bases, with 17 bases remaining between them. The CDR3 loop spans 16 amino acids. Looking up the rest from reference TRBV5-1 and TRBJ2-3 gives the full variable domain: KAGVTQTPRYLIKTRGQQVTLSCSPISGHRSVSWYQQTPGQGLQFLFEYFSETQRNKGNFPGRFSGRQFSNSRSEMNVSTLELGDSALYLCASSSGPGQGTDTQYFGPGTRLTVL.

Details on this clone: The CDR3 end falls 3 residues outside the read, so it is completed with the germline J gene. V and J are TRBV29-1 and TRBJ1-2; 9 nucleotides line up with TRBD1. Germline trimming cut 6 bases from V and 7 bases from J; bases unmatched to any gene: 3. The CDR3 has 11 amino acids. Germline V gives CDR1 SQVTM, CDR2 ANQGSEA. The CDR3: CSVQGAVGYTF. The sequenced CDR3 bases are TGCAGCGTACAGGGGGCGGTTGGC.

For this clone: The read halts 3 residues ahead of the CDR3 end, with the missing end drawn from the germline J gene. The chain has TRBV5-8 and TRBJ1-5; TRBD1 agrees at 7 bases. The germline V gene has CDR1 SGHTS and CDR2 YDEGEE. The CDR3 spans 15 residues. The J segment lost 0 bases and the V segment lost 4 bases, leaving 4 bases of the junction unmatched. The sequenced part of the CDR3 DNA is TGTGCCAGCAGCCTCGGGACAGATAGCAATCAGCCC. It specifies CASSLGTDSNQP. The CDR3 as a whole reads CASSLGTDSNQPQHF.

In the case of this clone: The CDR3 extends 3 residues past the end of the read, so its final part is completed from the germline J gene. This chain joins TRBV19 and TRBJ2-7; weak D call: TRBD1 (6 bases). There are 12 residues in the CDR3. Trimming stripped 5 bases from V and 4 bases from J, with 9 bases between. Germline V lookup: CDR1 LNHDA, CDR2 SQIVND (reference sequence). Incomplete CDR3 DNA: TGTGCCAGTAGTCCAACAGGGTACGAG. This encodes CASSPTGYE. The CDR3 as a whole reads CASSPTGYEQYF.

CDR3 residues: CSVAGGGGETQYF. The sequenced part of the CDR3 DNA is TGCAGCGTTGCGGGGGGCGGGGGGGAGACC. The J gene is TRBJ2-5, the V gene TRBV29-1, with 8 bases identical to TRBD2. The sequence runs out 3 residues before the end of the CDR3; the remainder is reconstructed from the germline J gene. Germline CDR1 is SQVTM and CDR2 is ANQGSEA. The V segment lost 4 bases and the J segment 5 bases; nucleotides outside the gene matches: 6. This CDR3 comprises 13 residues.

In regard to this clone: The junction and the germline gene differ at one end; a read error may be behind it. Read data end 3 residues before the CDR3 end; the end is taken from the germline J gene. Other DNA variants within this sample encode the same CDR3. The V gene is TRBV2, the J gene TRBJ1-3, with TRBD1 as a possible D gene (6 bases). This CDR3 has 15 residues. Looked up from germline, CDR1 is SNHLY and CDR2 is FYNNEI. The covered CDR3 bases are TGTGCCAGCAGTGATTCGGGGGGGCCTAGAAACACG. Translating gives CASSDSGGPRNT. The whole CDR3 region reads CASSDSGGPRNTIYF.

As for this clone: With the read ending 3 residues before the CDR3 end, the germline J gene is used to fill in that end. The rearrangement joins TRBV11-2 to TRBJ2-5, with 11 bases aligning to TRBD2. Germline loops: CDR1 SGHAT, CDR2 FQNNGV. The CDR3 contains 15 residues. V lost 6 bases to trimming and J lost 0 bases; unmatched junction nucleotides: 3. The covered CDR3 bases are TGTGCCAGCAGGAGACTAGCGGGGTACCAAGAGACC. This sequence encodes CASRRLAGYQET. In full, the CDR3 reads CASRRLAGYQETQYF.

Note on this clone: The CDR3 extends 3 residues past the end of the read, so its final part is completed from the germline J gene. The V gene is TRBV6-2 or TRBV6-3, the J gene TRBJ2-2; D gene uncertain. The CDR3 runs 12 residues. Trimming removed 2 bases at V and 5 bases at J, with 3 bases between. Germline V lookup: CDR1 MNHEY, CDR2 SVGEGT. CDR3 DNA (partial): TGTGCCAGCAGTTACCCGACCGGGGAG. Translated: CASSYPTGE. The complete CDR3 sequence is CASSYPTGELFF.

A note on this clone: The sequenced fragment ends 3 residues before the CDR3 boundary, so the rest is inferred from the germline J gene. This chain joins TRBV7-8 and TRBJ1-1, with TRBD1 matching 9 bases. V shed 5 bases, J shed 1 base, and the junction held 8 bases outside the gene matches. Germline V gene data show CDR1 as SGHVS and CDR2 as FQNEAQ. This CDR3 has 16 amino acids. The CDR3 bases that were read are TGTGCCAGCAGCCCCTGGGTGGGACAGGGGAACACTGAA. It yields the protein CASSPWVGQGNTE. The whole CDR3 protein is CASSPWVGQGNTEAFF.

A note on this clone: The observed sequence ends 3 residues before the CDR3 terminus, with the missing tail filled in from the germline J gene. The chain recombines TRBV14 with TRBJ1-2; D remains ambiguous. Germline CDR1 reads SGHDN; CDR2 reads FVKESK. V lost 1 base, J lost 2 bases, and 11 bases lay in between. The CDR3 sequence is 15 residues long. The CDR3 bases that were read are TGTGCCAGCAGCCAAGTTGGGCGTCTAAACTATGGC. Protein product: CASSQVGRLNYG. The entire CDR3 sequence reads CASSQVGRLNYGYTF.

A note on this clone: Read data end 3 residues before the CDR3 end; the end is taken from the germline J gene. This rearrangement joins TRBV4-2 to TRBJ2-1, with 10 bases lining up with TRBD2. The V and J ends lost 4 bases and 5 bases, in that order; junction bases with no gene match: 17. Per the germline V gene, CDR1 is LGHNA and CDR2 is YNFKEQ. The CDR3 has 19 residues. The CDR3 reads CASSLVTVSGRAPHNEQFF. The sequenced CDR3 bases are TGTGCCAGCAGCCTTGTGACCGTAAGCGGGAGGGCGCCTCACAATGAG.

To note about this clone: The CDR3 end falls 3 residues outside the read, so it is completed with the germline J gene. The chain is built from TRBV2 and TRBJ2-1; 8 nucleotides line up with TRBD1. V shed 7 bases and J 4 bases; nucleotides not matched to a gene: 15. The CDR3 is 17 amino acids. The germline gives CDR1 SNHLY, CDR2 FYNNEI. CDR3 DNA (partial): TGTGCCAGCAACCGAGACCCCCTGGGACAGGCTTACAATGAG. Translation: CASNRDPLGQAYNE. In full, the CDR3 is CASNRDPLGQAYNEQFF.

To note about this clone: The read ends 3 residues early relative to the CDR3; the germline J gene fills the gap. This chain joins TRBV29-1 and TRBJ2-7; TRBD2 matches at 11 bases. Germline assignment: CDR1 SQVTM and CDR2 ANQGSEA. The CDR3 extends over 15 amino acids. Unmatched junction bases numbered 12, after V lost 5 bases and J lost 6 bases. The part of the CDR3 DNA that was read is TGCAGCGTTAAGACCCTAGCGGGAGGAGGCGGCGAG. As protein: CSVKTLAGGGGE. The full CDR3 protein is CSVKTLAGGGGEQYF.

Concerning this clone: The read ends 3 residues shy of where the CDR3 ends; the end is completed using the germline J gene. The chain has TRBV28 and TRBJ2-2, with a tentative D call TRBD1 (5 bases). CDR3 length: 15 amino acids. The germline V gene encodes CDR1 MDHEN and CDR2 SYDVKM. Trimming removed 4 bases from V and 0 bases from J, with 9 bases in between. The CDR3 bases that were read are TGTGCCAGCAGTTCTTGGGGCCCGAACACCGGGGAG. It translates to CASSSWGPNTGE. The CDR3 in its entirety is CASSSWGPNTGELFF.

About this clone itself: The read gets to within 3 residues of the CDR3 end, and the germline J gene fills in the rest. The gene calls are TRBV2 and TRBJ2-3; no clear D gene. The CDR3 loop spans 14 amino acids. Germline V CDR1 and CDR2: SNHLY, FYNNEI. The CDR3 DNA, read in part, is TGTGCCAGCAGTGAACGGAATAGCAATCAGCCG. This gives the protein CASSERNSNQP. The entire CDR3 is CASSERNSNQPQYF.

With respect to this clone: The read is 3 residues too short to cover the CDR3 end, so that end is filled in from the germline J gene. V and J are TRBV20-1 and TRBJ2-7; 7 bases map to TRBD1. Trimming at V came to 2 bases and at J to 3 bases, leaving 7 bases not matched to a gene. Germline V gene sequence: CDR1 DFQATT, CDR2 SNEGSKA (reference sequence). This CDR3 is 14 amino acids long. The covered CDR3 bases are TGCAGTGCTAGACTGGGACAGCAAGTCTACGAG. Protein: CSARLGQQVYE. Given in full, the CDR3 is CSARLGQQVYEQYF.